The 14 T cell receptor beta chains below all came from one sample that was sequenced in a study of blood T cell repertoires in COVID-19. Measured with immunoSEQ multiplex PCR; TCRdb has only the in-frame clones, and not every one. The sample contains about 73,000 clones, around four fifths of which appear only once. The specimen was peripheral blood. These receptors originate from a man in his fifties with active COVID-19.

The chain combines TRBV19 with TRBJ1-2, with D possibly TRBD1 on 5 matching bases. The CDR3 runs 14 residues. Germline lookup yields CDR1 LNHDA and CDR2 SQIVND (reference sequence). V lost 3 bases, J lost 4 bases, and 12 bases lay in between. CDR3 amino acids: CASSIGQRIYGYTF. In DNA form, the CDR3 reads TGTGCCAGTAGTATTGGACAACGGATCTATGGCTACACCTTC.

The V call is TRBV19, the J call TRBJ2-7, with 7 bases lining up with TRBD1. The CDR3 consists of 14 residues. J lost 2 bases, V lost 7 bases, and 8 bases had no gene match. Germline V gene data show CDR1 as LNHDA and CDR2 as SQIVND (reference sequence). The CDR3 DNA sequence: TGTGCCAGTACCGCCAGGACAGGACCCTACGAGCAGTACTTC. Its protein is CASTARTGPYEQYF.

This chain joins TRBV5-4 and TRBJ2-2; D is uncertain. The V end was cut by 0 bases, the J end by 6 bases, with 9 bases between. CDR3 length: 14 amino acids. Germline V gene data show CDR1 as SGHNT and CDR2 as YYREEE (reference sequence). The CDR3 region is CASSLDRQSGELFF. For the CDR3, the DNA is TGTGCCAGCAGCTTGGACAGACAATCCGGGGAGCTGTTTTTT.

This clone has just one count. The chain couples TRBV4-2 to TRBJ2-3, with no clear D. The CDR3 totals 14 residues. From germline, CDR1 is LGHNA and CDR2 YNFKEQ. V was cut by 0 bases and J by 1 base, with 5 bases left in between. In nucleotides, the CDR3 is TGTGCCAGCAGCCAAGATCCTCGCACAGATACGCAGTATTTT. Protein: CASSQDPRTDTQYF.

This clone was seen more than once but under ten times. CDR3 sequence (DNA): TGTGCCAGCAATTATGTTTCCCTTAATGAAAAACTGTTTTTT. Its protein is CASNYVSLNEKLFF. The chain has TRBV7-3 and TRBJ1-4, with D unclear. From germline, CDR1 is SGHTA and CDR2 FQGTGA. The CDR3 loop spans 14 amino acids. Trimming took off 7 bases at V and 4 bases at J, with 13 bases between the two ends.

This clone turned up a few times. This chain joins TRBV20-1 and TRBJ1-5, with D possibly being TRBD1 (6 bases). The CDR3 contains 14 residues. V dropped 3 bases and J dropped 7 bases, with 16 bases sitting between them. From germline, CDR1 is DFQATT and CDR2 SNEGSKA (reference sequence). The CDR3 reads CSASGNRAGQPQHF. The DNA of the CDR3 is TGCAGTGCTAGTGGGAACAGGGCTGGGCAGCCCCAGCATTTT.

The chain is built from TRBV6-5 and TRBJ2-1, with 8 bases lining up with TRBD2. This CDR3 is built from 15 residues. CDR1 is MNHEY, CDR2 SVGAGI, per germline. V shed 4 bases, J shed 2 bases, and the junction held 4 bases outside the gene matches. The CDR3 here is CASSSPGRAYNEQFF. The CDR3 bases are TGTGCCAGCAGTTCCCCCGGGAGGGCCTACAATGAGCAGTTCTTC.

The table lists this clone with many counts. V usage is TRBV4-3 and J usage is TRBJ1-1; D perhaps matches TRBD1 (5 bases). This CDR3 region has 14 residues. V was shortened by 3 bases and J by 3 bases, with 11 bases between the two germline ends. Germline V gives CDR1 LGHNA, CDR2 YSLEER. CDR3 bases: TGCGCCAGCAGCCATAGGGGAGGGGACACTGAAGCTTTCTTT. It encodes CASSHRGGDTEAFF.

The chain recombines TRBV6-2 or TRBV6-3 with TRBJ2-1, with TRBD1 matching over 9 bases. The CDR3 has 13 residues. Germline CDR1 and CDR2: MNHEY and SVGEGT. The V segment lost 5 bases and the J segment 5 bases; nucleotides outside the gene matches: 1. The CDR3 region has the DNA TGTGCCAGCAGTCGGACAGGGGACAATGAGCAGTTCTTC. Its protein product is CASSRTGDNEQFF.

V is TRBV5-5 and J is TRBJ1-1; D is perhaps TRBD1 (6 bases). Trimming stripped 5 bases from V and 4 bases from J, with 18 bases between. The germline CDR1 and CDR2 sequences are SGHKS and YYEKEE (reference sequence). This CDR3 region has 15 residues. DNA for the CDR3: TGTGCCAGCAGATCTAAGGGGGACAAGGGCACTGAAGCTTTCTTT. Its translation is CASRSKGDKGTEAFF.

V is TRBV10-3 and J is TRBJ2-2; TRBD1 might be the D (6 bases). Germline V gene sequence: CDR1 ENHRY, CDR2 SYGVKD. The CDR3 is 14 amino acids. Trimming took 2 bases from V and 4 from J, leaving 8 bases between them. DNA for the CDR3: TGTGCCATCAGTGAGACGGACAGCACCGGGGAGCTGTTTTTT. It is translated as CAISETDSTGELFF.

The V and J genes are TRBV3-1 (or the pseudogene TRBV3-2) and TRBJ2-2; 10 nucleotides agree with TRBD1. Germline loops: CDR1 LGHDT, CDR2 YNNKEL (reference sequence). V lost 5 bases to trimming and J lost 1 base; unmatched junction nucleotides: 7. There are 17 residues in the CDR3. The CDR3 sequence is CASSARTGGKNTGELFF. DNA of the CDR3: TGTGCCAGCAGCGCCCGGACAGGGGGTAAGAACACCGGGGAGCTGTTTTTT.

CDR3 region: CASSSTGTGPYEQYF. The CDR3, as DNA: TGTGCCAGCAGTTCGACCGGGACAGGGCCCTACGAGCAGTACTTC. The chain carries TRBV6-5 and TRBJ2-7, with 9 positions matching TRBD1. This CDR3 contains 15 residues. With V trimmed by 4 bases and J by 2 bases, 6 bases remained unmatched. Germline V CDR1 and CDR2: MNHEY, SVGAGI.

V is TRBV5-6 and J is TRBJ2-5, with 8 bases identical to TRBD1. The CDR3 is 14 amino acids. Germline-derived CDR1 and CDR2 are SGHDT and YYEEEE. The ends lost 2 bases at V and 5 bases at J; junction bases unmatched: 5. The CDR3 DNA sequence: TGTGCCAGCAGCTTTCCAGGGGGCGAGGAGACCCAGTACTTC. It encodes CASSFPGGEETQYF.